The rows below give T cell receptor beta chains drawn from one sample of a study of shared clonotypes between healthy human individuals. The protocol was immunoSEQ multiplex PCR, while the TCRdb copy is restricted to in-frame clones and leaves out a portion. Counted here are 2 million to 2.5 million clones, under 95% occurring once; the ten biggest clones make up around 1.7%. The sequenced sample was naive CD8+ T cells from PBMCs. These TCRs come from a man in his late teens or twenties in good health. Some clones in this sample may be carry-over from other donors' samples. CDR3s include the opening cysteine and the closing phenylalanine or tryptophan. The D gene is left open where the match is weak. Not every row has a clone size; where given, it reads once, few, many or a size class.

clone size,V gene,J gene,D gene,CDR3 length,CDR3 DNA,CDR3 protein
.,TRBV9,TRBJ1-1,.,14,TGTGCCAGCAGCGTAGGCCCGGAGGGCACTGAAGCTTTCTTT,CASSVGPEGTEAFF
.,TRBV6-1,TRBJ2-3,.,12,TGTGCCAGCAGTGGTCTTGAGAATACGCAGTATTTT,CASSGLENTQYF
.,TRBV9,TRBJ2-7,.,15,TGTGCCAGCAGCCCAGAAATAGCGAGCTCCTACGAGCAGTACTTC,CASSPEIASSYEQYF
.,TRBV7-9,TRBJ2-3,.,15,TGTGCCAGCAGCGAATCAGGGGGGGCTGGAGATACGCAGTATTTT,CASSESGGAGDTQYF
.,TRBV9,TRBJ2-7,TRBD2,15,TGTGCCAGCAGCGTAGACGGACTAGCGGGAGACGAGCAGTACTTC,CASSVDGLAGDEQYF
.,TRBV15,TRBJ2-7,.,14,TGTGCCACCAGCAGACCCGACAGTTCCTACGAGCAGTACTTC,CATSRPDSSYEQYF
.,TRBV9,TRBJ1-2,.,14,TGTGCCAGCAGCGACCAACAGGGAGGCTATGGCTACACCTTC,CASSDQQGGYGYTF
.,TRBV19,TRBJ2-1,TRBD1,14,TGTGCCAGTAGTGACAGGGGACGATACAATGAGCAGTTCTTC,CASSDRGRYNEQFF
.,TRBV9,TRBJ2-7,.,15,TGTGCCAGCACCCCCGAGGGGGATCCAACCTACGAGCAGTACTTC,CASTPEGDPTYEQYF
.,TRBV4-1,TRBJ2-5,TRBD1,15,TGCGCCAGCAGCCAAGAACGACGACAGGGAGAGACCCAGTACTTC,CASSQERRQGETQYF
.,TRBV9,TRBJ2-7,.,15,TGTGCCAGCAGCCCAGGGGGGGTAATCTCCTACGAGCAGTACTTC,CASSPGGVISYEQYF
.,TRBV27,TRBJ2-5,.,15,TGTGCCAGCAGTTTCCAAAAGGAGTCTCAAGAGACCCAGTACTTC,CASSFQKESQETQYF
few,TRBV11-2,TRBJ1-1,.,14,TGTGCCAGCAGCTTATCGGTTGTCATCGCTGAAGCTTTCTTT,CASSLSVVIAEAFF
.,TRBV7-9,TRBJ2-7,.,12,TGTGCCAGCAGCGTCAGCTCCTACGAGCAGTACTTC,CASSVSSYEQYF
.,TRBV7-9,TRBJ2-7,.,14,TGTGCCAGCAGCCCGACACAAATTACCTACGAGCAGTACTTC,CASSPTQITYEQYF
.,TRBV9,TRBJ1-2,TRBD1,13,TGTGCCAGCAGCGCAACTACAGGGGACGGCTACACCTTC,CASSATTGDGYTF
.,TRBV27,TRBJ1-3,TRBD1,14,TGTGCCAGCACCGGGACAGGCTCTGGAAACACCATATATTTT,CASTGTGSGNTIYF
.,TRBV28,TRBJ2-7,TRBD2,12,TGTGCCAGCAGGCCCCTGGGAGGGAGCGAGTACTTC,CASRPLGGSEYF
.,TRBV7-2,TRBJ1-1,.,14,TGTGCCAGCAGCGCAAGTGGTGGGGGCACTGAAGCTTTCTTT,CASSASGGGTEAFF
.,TRBV28,TRBJ2-2,.,14,TGTGCCAGCAGTCCAGTGGGAGATACCGGGGAGCTGTTTTTT,CASSPVGDTGELFF
.,TRBV6-6,TRBJ2-7,.,15,TGTGCCAGCAGTTACTCAACTGGGCGGTTGGGCGAGCAGTACTTC,CASSYSTGRLGEQYF
.,TRBV4-3,TRBJ2-2,TRBD2,17,TGCGCCAGCAGCCAAGATGTCGTGCGGGAGGTAGCCGGGGAGCTGTTTTTT,CASSQDVVREVAGELFF
.,TRBV23-1,TRBJ1-2,TRBD1,16,TGCGCCAGCAGACGGACAGGGTCGGTGTATAGGGATGGCTACACCTTC,CASRRTGSVYRDGYTF
.,TRBV9,TRBJ2-1,TRBD1,16,TGTGCCAGCACCCACCTGGGGACAGGGGGAAACAATGAGCAGTTCTTC,CASTHLGTGGNNEQFF
once,TRBV30,TRBJ2-2,.,15,TGTGCCTGGGCCCCTTCAAGGATTTATACCGGGGAGCTGTTTTTT,CAWAPSRIYTGELFF
.,TRBV19,TRBJ2-5,TRBD2,16,TGTGCCAGTAGTATAGATTACGGGGGGGTGGTCGAGACCCAGTACTTC,CASSIDYGGVVETQYF
once,TRBV6-1,TRBJ1-5,.,14,TGTGCCAGCAGTGAACTGGGTAGCAATCAGCCCCAGCATTTT,CASSELGSNQPQHF
.,TRBV5-3,TRBJ2-2,TRBD2,18,TGTGCCAGAAGCATAAGACTAGCGGGAAGAGAGAACACCGGGGAGCTGTTTTTT,CARSIRLAGRENTGELFF
.,TRBV27,TRBJ2-7,.,13,TGTGCCAGCAGTTCGGACTATCCAGGCGAGCAGTACTTC,CASSSDYPGEQYF
few,TRBV10-3,TRBJ1-1,.,16,TGTGCCATCAGTGAACCGTACAGGGACGTGGGCACTGAAGCTTTCTTT,CAISEPYRDVGTEAFF
.,TRBV14,TRBJ2-7,.,15,TGTGCCAGCAGCCCAAGGGTCGGGACCCCATACGAGCAGTACTTC,CASSPRVGTPYEQYF
once,TRBV7-6,TRBJ2-2,.,15,TGTGCCAGCAGCCGCCTAGGGCTGGTCACCGGGGAGCTGTTTTTT,CASSRLGLVTGELFF
.,TRBV30,TRBJ1-1,.,14,TGTGCCTGGAGATGGGGGACACAGAACACTGAAGCTTTCTTT,CAWRWGTQNTEAFF
.,TRBV5-1,TRBJ2-7,TRBD2,15,TGCGCCAGCAGCTTGACCACGGGGGGGTACTACGAGCAGTACTTC,CASSLTTGGYYEQYF
.,TRBV5-4,TRBJ2-7,TRBD2,17,TGTGCCAGCAGCTTGGAGCTAGCGGGCCTTATAACCTACGAGCAGTACTTC,CASSLELAGLITYEQYF
.,TRBV9,TRBJ1-2,.,13,TGTGCCAGCAGCGCGGGGGCAGACTATGGCTACACCTTC,CASSAGADYGYTF
.,TRBV5-1,TRBJ2-3,.,15,TGCGCCAGCAGCGAGGACTCTTTGCGCACAGATACGCAGTATTTT,CASSEDSLRTDTQYF
.,TRBV14,TRBJ2-2,.,18,TGTGCCAGCAGCCTCTGGCCCGAGACGCACGCGAACACCGGGGAGCTGTTTTTT,CASSLWPETHANTGELFF
.,TRBV27,TRBJ2-5,TRBD1,15,TGTGCCAGCAGCAACCGGGGACAGGGTTGGGAGACCCAGTACTTC,CASSNRGQGWETQYF
.,TRBV11-2,TRBJ2-3,.,16,TGTGCCAGCAGCGTACCCGAACTTAGGTACACAGATACGCAGTATTTT,CASSVPELRYTDTQYF
.,TRBV29-1,TRBJ2-1,.,18,TGCAGCGTTGAAGGGGTCCTCCAGCAAGCGGCAGTCTACAATGAGCAGTTCTTC,CSVEGVLQQAAVYNEQFF
.,TRBV7-9,TRBJ1-2,.,16,TGTGCCAGCAGCCCTGCGACATCTAATGATAACTATGGCTACACCTTC,CASSPATSNDNYGYTF